One sample yielded the 22 T cell receptor beta chains listed below, sequenced in a study of cytomegalovirus exposure and HLA in healthy donors. The study ran its PCR with 60 Vbeta and 13 Jbeta primers. The protocol was immunoSEQ multiplex PCR, while the TCRdb copy is restricted to in-frame clones and leaves out a portion. The profile covers around 170,000 clones, with 81% appearing a single time and around 4% taken by the ten largest. The sequenced material came from PBMCs. The receptors were sampled from a man over 45 in good health and CMV-seronegative.

This clone has just a few counts. The genes are TRBV6-6 and TRBJ2-3; 11 nucleotides agree with TRBD2. Germline values: CDR1 MNHNY, CDR2 SVGAGI (reference sequence). The length of the CDR3 is 16 residues. Trimming at V came to 6 bases and at J to 9 bases, leaving 14 bases not matched to a gene. The CDR3 DNA is TGTGCCAGCAGGGACGCAATAGCGGGGGGGGGTGGGACGCAGTATTTT. Protein product: CASRDAIAGGGGTQYF.

The chain has TRBV9 and TRBJ1-6; 8 nucleotides align to TRBD1. CDR1 SGDLS and CDR2 YYNGEE come from the germline V gene. V dropped 0 bases and J dropped 15; count of bases not matched to a gene: 11. The CDR3 covers 15 residues. DNA of the CDR3: TGTGCCAGCAGCGTAGCGTACGGACAGGGAAACTACCTCCACTTT. This sequence encodes CASSVAYGQGNYLHF.

The gene calls are TRBV30 and TRBJ2-7, with 7 bases identical to TRBD1. The CDR3 extends over 14 amino acids. V shed 2 bases, J shed 3 bases, and the junction held 7 bases outside the gene matches. Germline CDR1 reads GTSNPN; CDR2 reads SVGIG (reference sequence). CDR3 sequence reads: CAWSQWGQFYEQYF. The CDR3, as DNA: TGTGCCTGGAGTCAGTGGGGACAGTTCTACGAGCAGTACTTC. Looking up the rest from reference TRBV30 and TRBJ2-7 gives the full variable domain: SQTIHQWPATLVQPVGSPLSLECTVEGTSNPNLYWYRQAAGRGLQLLFYSVGIGQISSEVPQNLSASRPQDRQFILSSKKLLLSDSGFYLCAWSQWGQFYEQYFGPGTRLTVT.

V and J are TRBV11-3 and TRBJ2-2, with a possible D match to TRBD1 (6 bases). The V gene's germline CDR1 is SGHNT and CDR2 YENEEA. V lost 2 bases and J lost 6, with 13 bases in between. The CDR3 loop spans 15 amino acids. Here the CDR3 reads CASSLTGSVPGELFF. The CDR3, as DNA: TGTGCCAGCAGCTTAACAGGGTCGGTCCCCGGGGAGCTGTTTTTT. Combining the CDR3 with reference TRBV11-3 and TRBJ2-2 gives the whole variable domain EAGVVQSPRYKIIEKKQPVAFWCNPISGHNTLYWYLQNLGQGPELLIRYENEEAVDDSQLPKDRFSAERLKGVDSTLKIQPAELGDSAVYLCASSLTGSVPGELFFGEGSRLTVL.

This clone has a single count. CDR3 coding DNA: TGCAGCGGGGGAGGGGACGTTGAAGCTTTCTTT. Protein sequence: CSGGGDVEAFF. This chain connects TRBV29-1 to TRBJ1-1, with D perhaps matching TRBD1 (5 bases). Trimming cost V 7 bases and J 7 bases, with 13 bases left between them. The CDR3 is made up of 11 amino acids. Germline V gene sequence: CDR1 SQVTM, CDR2 ANQGSEA.

This chain joins TRBV5-1 and TRBJ2-2; TRBD1 might be the D (5 bases). The CDR3 runs to 13 residues. Germline CDR1 SGHRS, CDR2 YFSETQ. V gave up 5 bases and J gave up 7 bases, with 12 bases separating them. This chain's CDR3 is CASRGPEVGELFF. The CDR3 DNA reads TGCGCCAGCAGGGGGCCTGAGGTCGGGGAGCTGTTTTTT.

The chain is built from TRBV19 and TRBJ2-2; 7 nucleotides align to TRBD2. J was trimmed by 5 bases and V by 6 bases; bases with no gene match: 9. The CDR3 has 15 residues. CDR1 and CDR2 from the germline V gene are LNHDA and SQIVND (reference sequence). The CDR3: CASRSGGGWTGELFF. The CDR3, as DNA: TGTGCCAGTAGGAGTGGCGGGGGATGGACCGGGGAGCTGTTTTTT.

This rearrangement joins TRBV25-1 to TRBJ2-1; 9 positions match TRBD1. Per the germline V gene, CDR1 is MGHDK and CDR2 is SYGVNS. The CDR3 length is 15 residues. J gave up 7 bases and V 0 bases, and 4 bases lay outside the gene matches. CDR3 in DNA: TGTGCCAGCAGTGAATATAGGGGACAGGGTAATGAGCAGTTCTTC. It codes for CASSEYRGQGNEQFF.

This clone turned up a few times. The genes are TRBV5-5 and TRBJ2-2; maybe TRBD1 (6 bases). Germline V CDR1 and CDR2: SGHKS, YYEKEE (reference sequence). This CDR3 has 17 residues. Between the trimmed V and J ends, which lost 4 bases and 2 bases, there was a span of 18 bases. CDR3 bases: TGTGCCAGCAGCCCAACAATAACAGGGAAAAACACCGGGGAGCTGTTTTTT. This encodes CASSPTITGKNTGELFF.

The chain uses TRBV9 and TRBJ1-1, with D possibly being TRBD1 (6 bases). The CDR3 is 14 amino acids. The V gene's germline CDR1 is SGDLS and CDR2 YYNGEE. V was shortened by 4 bases and J by 5 bases, with 15 bases between the two germline ends. The CDR3: CASSPHRQGTEAFF. In DNA, the CDR3 is TGTGCCAGCAGCCCCCACCGGCAGGGGACTGAAGCTTTCTTT.

This chain joins TRBV5-1 and TRBJ2-3; D is perhaps TRBD2 (6 bases). Germline V lookup: CDR1 SGHRS, CDR2 YFSETQ. This CDR3 contains 15 residues. Trimming pared 1 base from V and 2 bases from J, leaving 11 bases between. The CDR3 sequence: CASSLSGGVTDTQYF. The DNA of the CDR3 is TGCGCCAGCAGCTTGAGCGGCGGGGTCACAGATACGCAGTATTTT.

The chain employs TRBV6-1 and TRBJ2-5; D is possibly TRBD2 (5 bases). CDR1 is MNHNS and CDR2 is SASEGT in the germline V gene. Trimming removed 0 bases at V and 9 bases at J, with 11 bases between. CDR3 size: 13 residues. In nucleotides, the CDR3 is TGTGCCAGCAGTGAAGCGCTTCTGAGGGCCCAGTACTTC. Amino acids: CASSEALLRAQYF.

This clone was recorded a few times. The rearrangement uses TRBV7-9 and TRBJ2-3, with 9 bases aligning to TRBD2. The junction had 5 bases not matched to a gene; V was cut back by 5 bases and J by 2 bases. This CDR3 comprises 15 residues. The V gene's germline CDR1 is SEHNR and CDR2 FQNEAQ (reference sequence). CDR3 region: CASSRLAGLTDTQYF. DNA of the CDR3: TGTGCCAGCAGCAGGCTAGCGGGGCTCACAGATACGCAGTATTTT.

The chain carries TRBV5-6 and TRBJ2-7; D call uncertain. Germline assignment: CDR1 SGHDT and CDR2 YYEEEE. Trimming took off 4 bases at V and 4 bases at J, with 12 bases between the two ends. The CDR3 sequence is 13 residues long. The CDR3, as DNA: TGTGCCAGCAGCCTAGGCCGCCGTTACGAGCAGTACTTC. This gives the protein CASSLGRRYEQYF.

The chain has TRBV19 and TRBJ1-5, with TRBD1 matching over 8 bases. There are 14 residues in the CDR3. V lost 5 bases and J lost 4; bases outside the gene matches: 4. Germline V lookup: CDR1 LNHDA, CDR2 SQIVND (reference sequence). CDR3 residues: CASSFRQGNQPQHF. The CDR3 nucleotides are TGTGCCAGTAGTTTTCGACAGGGGAATCAGCCCCAGCATTTT.

CDR3 DNA: TGTGCCAGCAGCTTAGATTTTATCGGGAGCTATGGCTACACCTTC. Translation gives CASSLDFIGSYGYTF. This rearrangement joins TRBV7-2 to TRBJ1-2, with no clear D. The CDR3 is made up of 15 amino acids. Deletions cut 1 base from V and 4 bases from J, with 13 bases between. Germline V gives CDR1 SGHTA, CDR2 FQGNSA.

The genes are TRBV5-6 and TRBJ2-3, with TRBD1 matching 8 bases. The CDR3 has 14 residues. Germline CDR1 is SGHDT and CDR2 is YYEEEE. V lost 2 bases to trimming and J lost 6 bases; unmatched junction nucleotides: 5. The CDR3: CASSFGTGPDTQYF. Written as DNA, the CDR3 is TGTGCCAGCAGCTTCGGGACAGGCCCGGATACGCAGTATTTT.

The V gene is TRBV7-9, the J gene TRBJ2-1; no definite D call. CDR3 size: 12 residues. Per the germline V gene, CDR1 is SEHNR and CDR2 is FQNEAQ (reference sequence). Trimming removed 3 bases from V and 9 bases from J, with 9 bases in between. CDR3 region: CASSFSIPEQFF. The CDR3 bases are TGTGCCAGCAGCTTCTCTATCCCTGAGCAGTTCTTC.

This rearrangement joins TRBV30 to TRBJ1-6, with D possibly matching TRBD1 (5 bases). CDR1 GTSNPN and CDR2 SVGIG come from the germline V gene (reference sequence). The V end lost 5 bases, the J end lost 8 bases, and 13 bases lay between the germline ends. The CDR3 is 13 residues long. The CDR3 DNA follows: TGTGCCTGGGGGGGGGAATGGGATTCACCCCTCCACTTT. Translation: CAWGGEWDSPLHF.

This clone has a handful of counts. The chain carries TRBV12-5 and TRBJ2-3, with 7 bases lining up with TRBD1. The CDR3 contains 19 residues. CDR1 is LGHNT, CDR2 FRNRAP, per germline. The trim removed 0 bases at V and 0 bases at J, leaving 12 bases unmatched. The CDR3 DNA follows: TGTGCTAGTGGTTTGGTACAAGGCAGGGGGTTTACTAGCACAGATACGCAGTATTTT. Its protein is CASGLVQGRGFTSTDTQYF.

This clone came up once. V and J are TRBV11-2 and TRBJ1-1; D remains unclear. Trimming took off 4 bases at V and 11 bases at J, with 20 bases between the two ends. The CDR3 covers 14 residues. Germline CDR1 reads SGHAT; CDR2 reads FQNNGV. The CDR3 protein is CASSSGSGSAKAFF. The CDR3 DNA sequence: TGTGCCAGCAGCTCAGGTTCGGGGTCGGCGAAGGCTTTCTTT. Filled out from reference TRBV11-2 and TRBJ1-1, the complete variable domain reads EAGVAQSPRYKIIEKRQSVAFWCNPISGHATLYWYQQILGQGPKLLIQFQNNGVVDDSQLPKDRFSAERLKGVDSTLKIQPAKLEDSAVYLCASSSGSGSAKAFFGQGTRLTVV.

The chain uses TRBV6-5 and TRBJ2-4; D is uncertain. This CDR3 has 15 amino acids. Germline values: CDR1 MNHEY, CDR2 SVGAGI. V gave up 2 bases and J gave up 1 base, with 9 bases separating them. CDR3 loop: CASSYRWLAKNIQYF. In nucleotides, the CDR3 is TGTGCCAGCAGTTACCGGTGGTTGGCCAAAAACATTCAGTACTTC.